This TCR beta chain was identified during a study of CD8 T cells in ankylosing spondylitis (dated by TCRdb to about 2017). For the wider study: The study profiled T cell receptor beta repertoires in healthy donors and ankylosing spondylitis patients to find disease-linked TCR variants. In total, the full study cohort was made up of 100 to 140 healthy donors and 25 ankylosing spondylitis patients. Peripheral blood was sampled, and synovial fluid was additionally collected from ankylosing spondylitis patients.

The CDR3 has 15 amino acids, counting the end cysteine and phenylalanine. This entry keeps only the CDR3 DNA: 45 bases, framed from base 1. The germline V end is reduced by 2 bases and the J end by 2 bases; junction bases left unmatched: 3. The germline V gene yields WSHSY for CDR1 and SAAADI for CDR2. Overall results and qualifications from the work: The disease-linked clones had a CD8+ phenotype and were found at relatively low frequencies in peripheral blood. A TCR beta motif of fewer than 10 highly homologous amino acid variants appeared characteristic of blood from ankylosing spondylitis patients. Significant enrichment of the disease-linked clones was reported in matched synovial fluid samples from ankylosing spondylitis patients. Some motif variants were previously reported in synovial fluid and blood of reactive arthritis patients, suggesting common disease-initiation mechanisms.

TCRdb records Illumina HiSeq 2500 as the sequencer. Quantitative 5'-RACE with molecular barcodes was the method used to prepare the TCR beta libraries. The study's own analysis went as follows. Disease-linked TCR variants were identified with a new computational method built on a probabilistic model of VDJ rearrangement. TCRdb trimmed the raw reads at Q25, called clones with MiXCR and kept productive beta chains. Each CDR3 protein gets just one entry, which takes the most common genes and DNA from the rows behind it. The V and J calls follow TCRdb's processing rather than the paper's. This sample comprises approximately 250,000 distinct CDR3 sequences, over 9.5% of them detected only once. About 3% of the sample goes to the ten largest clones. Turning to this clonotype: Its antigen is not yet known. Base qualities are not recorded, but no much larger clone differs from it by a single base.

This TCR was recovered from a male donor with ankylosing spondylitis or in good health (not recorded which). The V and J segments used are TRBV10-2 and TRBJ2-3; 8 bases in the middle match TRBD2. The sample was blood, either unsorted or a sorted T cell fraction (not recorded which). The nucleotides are TGCGCCAGCAGTGAGAAGCGGGGGTACACAGATACGCAGTATTTT. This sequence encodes CASSEKRGYTDTQYF.